This TCR beta chain was found in a study of T cell responses to AZD1222 COVID-19 vaccine. Germline V gene lookup returns CDR1 ENHRY and CDR2 SYGVKD. Trimming stripped 0 bases from V and 10 bases from J, with 7 bases between. The CDR3 extends over 12 amino acids. Sequencing was performed with immunoSEQ multiplex PCR; in TCRdb, only in-frame clones are kept and a portion is missing. Here the sample spans around 150,000 clones, around 90% being singletons. This rearrangement joins TRBV10-3 to TRBJ2-1; D call uncertain. The receptor comes from an adult who received the AZD1222 COVID-19 vaccine. The source material was peripheral blood, sampled 28 days after the second AZD1222 dose. The CDR3 spells CAISESVGEQFF. The CDR3 nucleotides are TGTGCCATCAGTGAGTCAGTCGGCGAGCAGTTCTTC.